Presented here are 13 T cell receptor beta chains from one specimen sequenced in a study of identical twins. TCRdb passed the 5' RACE reads through MiXCR, listing each CDR3 protein once. The sample includes approximately 490,000 distinct CDR3 sequences, 20% to 25% seen only once; the top ten take approximately 0.52%. The same sample was also used in a study of yellow fever vaccine responses in identical twins.

The material sequenced was CD4+ T cells sorted from blood. The receptors derive from a woman aged 18-29 years in good health.

This clonotype was found a few times. This chain joins TRBV7-3 and TRBJ2-7; TRBD2 aligns across 15 bases. Trimming removed 5 bases from V and 5 bases from J; junction bases left unmatched: 7. Germline V CDR1 and CDR2: SGHTA, FQGTGA. The CDR3 consists of 16 residues. This chain's CDR3 is CASSHWTSGRADEQYF. CDR3 bases: TGTGCCAGCAGCCACTGGACTAGCGGGAGGGCCGACGAGCAGTACTTC.

This chain uses TRBV20-1 with TRBJ2-5; TRBD2 matches at 10 bases. Germline CDR1 and CDR2: DFQATT and SNEGSKA (reference sequence). This CDR3 contains 14 residues. Trimming cost V 6 bases and J 1 base; bases outside gene matches: 5. The CDR3 nucleotides read TGCAGTGCACCACTAGCGGGGCCCCAAGAGACCCAGTACTTC. It is translated as CSAPLAGPQETQYF.

The chain employs TRBV29-1 and TRBJ1-1; the D gene is possibly TRBD1 (6 bases). Trimming shortened V by 4 bases and J by 7 bases, and 16 bases separated the two germline ends. The CDR3 has 13 amino acids. Germline lookup yields CDR1 SQVTM and CDR2 ANQGSEA. The CDR3 here is CSVVRAGAGEAFF. The CDR3 region has the DNA TGCAGCGTTGTAAGGGCAGGGGCGGGTGAAGCTTTCTTT.

This clonotype was seen repeatedly, ten times or more. V usage is TRBV11-2 and J usage is TRBJ2-1, with 8 nucleotides matching TRBD1. Losses at the gene ends were 1 base for V and 6 bases for J; bases not matched to a gene: 8. Germline V gene lookup returns CDR1 SGHAT and CDR2 FQNNGV. The length of the CDR3 is 16 residues. CDR3 nucleotides: TGTGCCAGCAGCTTAGCAGGGGGCAGTTTGGTCAATGAGCAGTTCTTC. Residues: CASSLAGGSLVNEQFF.

The sample holds a few counts of this clonotype. The J gene is TRBJ2-2, the V gene TRBV20-1, with TRBD2 as a possible D gene (6 bases). The CDR3 has 12 residues. Trimming cost V 5 bases and J 6 bases, with 10 bases left between them. The germline gives CDR1 DFQATT, CDR2 SNEGSKA (reference sequence). The CDR3 region has the DNA TGCAGTGCTCCCAGACTAGCCGGGGAGCTGTTTTTT. It yields the protein CSAPRLAGELFF.

V and J are TRBV20-1 and TRBJ2-7; no firm D call. Germline CDR1 and CDR2: DFQATT and SNEGSKA (reference sequence). V was clipped by 0 bases and J by 2 bases, with 11 bases between them. This CDR3 has 14 residues. In nucleotides, the CDR3 is TGCAGTGCTAGAGATCTTCGGTCTACCTACGAGCAGTACGTC. This encodes CSARDLRSTYEQYV.

This clonotype was counted between two and nine times. The chain couples TRBV7-9 to TRBJ2-3; D may be TRBD2 (6 bases). The CDR3 totals 16 residues. Per germline, CDR1 SEHNR and CDR2 FQNEAQ (reference sequence). Trimming pared 0 bases from V and 9 bases from J, leaving 19 bases between. The CDR3 reads CASSLASTWTIPTQYF. In nucleotides, the CDR3 is TGTGCCAGCAGCTTAGCCTCGACCTGGACTATTCCGACGCAGTATTTT.

The chain is built from TRBV10-3 and TRBJ2-1, with 13 bases fitting TRBD2. Germline V gene lookup returns CDR1 ENHRY and CDR2 SYGVKD. Unmatched junction bases numbered 5, after V lost 6 bases and J lost 9 bases. The CDR3 runs 14 residues. The CDR3 loop reads CAISGLAGVGEQFF. The CDR3 nucleotides are TGTGCCATCAGCGGACTAGCGGGAGTGGGTGAGCAGTTCTTC.

V gene TRBV24-1 combines with J gene TRBJ2-2; 8 bases align to TRBD1. From germline, CDR1 is KGHDR and CDR2 SFDVKD. The CDR3 extends over 17 amino acids. V shed 0 bases, J shed 0 bases, and the junction held 2 bases outside the gene matches. The CDR3 DNA reads as TGTGCCACCAGTGATTTGCCCAGGGGGCCGAACACCGGGGAGCTGTTTTTT. Protein sequence: CATSDLPRGPNTGELFF.

This clonotype was seen only once. This sequence joins TRBV28 and TRBJ2-1; weak D call: TRBD2 (6 bases). The CDR3 length is 16 residues. Germline loops: CDR1 MDHEN, CDR2 SYDVKM. V was pared by 7 bases and J by 10 bases, with 26 bases between. The CDR3 sequence: CASTTGRFGGYGEQFF. The CDR3 nucleotides are TGTGCCAGCACCACGGGGCGGTTTGGAGGGTACGGGGAGCAGTTCTTC.

The chain carries TRBV7-2 and TRBJ2-7; 7 bases line up with TRBD1. The germline V gene has CDR1 SGHTA and CDR2 FQGNSA. CDR3 length equals 15 residues. Trimming removed 5 bases from V and 2 bases from J; junction bases left unmatched: 9. The CDR3 bases are TGTGCCAGCAGCATACGGGACAGCCCGACCTACGAGCAGTACTTC. It encodes CASSIRDSPTYEQYF.

This clonotype showed up many times. This rearrangement joins TRBV7-9 to TRBJ2-5; D gene unclear. Germline values: CDR1 SEHNR, CDR2 FQNEAQ (reference sequence). The germline V and J ends were trimmed by 5 bases and 2 bases, with 3 bases remaining between them. The CDR3 is made up of 11 amino acids. CDR3 loop: CASSRQETQYF. CDR3 bases: TGTGCCAGCAGCCGACAAGAGACCCAGTACTTC.

The table lists this clonotype with a few counts. The rearrangement uses TRBV12-5 and TRBJ2-1, with 13 bases aligning to TRBD2. Germline V gene lookup returns CDR1 LGHNT and CDR2 FRNRAP. Trimming at V came to 2 bases and at J to 9 bases, leaving 7 bases not matched to a gene. The length of the CDR3 is 16 residues. The CDR3 nucleotides are TGTGCTAGTGGTTTGATCGGACTAGCGGGGGAGGTTGAGCAGTTCTTC. Its translation: CASGLIGLAGEVEQFF.